This T cell receptor (beta chain) was captured by sequencing in a study of T cells in localized non-small cell lung cancer. Germline lookup yields CDR1 SQVTM and CDR2 ANQGSEA. This CDR3 spans 17 amino acids. V lost 4 bases to trimming and J lost 5 bases; unmatched junction nucleotides: 15. Generated by immunoSEQ multiplex PCR, the TCRdb table keeps only in-frame clones and is missing some. The sample lists around 140,000 clones; more than 70% were seen once. A remark on this clone: Antigen unknown.

Findings of the study overall: Sequence data derive from only one tumor region, so heterogeneity remains possible.

The sample was peripheral blood, taken before any cancer treatment. The chain couples TRBV29-1 to TRBJ2-3; TRBD2 agrees at 10 bases. This clonotype originated in a female donor aged 60 or older with stage I lung adenocarcinoma. DNA of the CDR3: TGCAGCGTTGGGGCTAGCGGGAGTACGGTACTGGGAGATACGCAGTATTTT. Translating gives CSVGASGSTVLGDTQYF.